The 13 T cell receptor beta chains listed next were all sequenced from one sample in a study of PD-1 blockade in classical Hodgkin lymphoma. Sequencing was performed with immunoSEQ multiplex PCR; in TCRdb, only in-frame clones are kept and a portion is missing. Among about 39,000 clones listed, 75% to 85% were seen once. The time point was: cycle 4 day 1 (C4D1), after less than 7 weeks of nivolumab. Relapse was seen in all patients after autologous stem cell transplantation, and brentuximab vedotin exposure was variable. The sample consisted of peripheral blood mononuclear cells (PBMCs), taken before the fourth cycle of nivolumab. These receptors were collected from a human donor with classical Hodgkin lymphoma.

A word on this clone: A junction boundary mismatches the germline segment, possibly from a read error. Distinct nucleotide sequences in the sample also encode this CDR3. This chain's CDR3 is CAWSVGYGYTF. The DNA of the CDR3 is TGCGCCTGGAGTGTAGGCTATGGCTACACCTTC. V is TRBV30 and J is TRBJ1-2; D is undetermined. Germline assignment: CDR1 GTSNPN and CDR2 SVGIG (reference sequence). The CDR3 spans 11 residues.

The rearrangement joins TRBV28 to TRBJ1-6; D not resolved. The CDR3 spans 14 residues. CDR1 MDHEN and CDR2 SYDVKM come from the germline V gene. Trimming removed 5 bases at V and 8 bases at J, with 13 bases between. CDR3 protein: CASSPHLRDSPLHF. As DNA, the CDR3 is TGTGCCAGCAGTCCCCACCTTAGGGATTCACCCCTCCACTTT.

The J gene is TRBJ1-6, the V gene TRBV19; no clear D. The V end was cut by 5 bases, the J end by 7 bases, with 9 bases between. CDR1 is LNHDA, CDR2 SQIVND, per germline (reference sequence). The CDR3 is 13 amino acids. The CDR3 here is CASSSSTNSPLHF. As DNA, the CDR3 is TGTGCCAGTAGTTCCTCCACCAATTCACCCCTCCACTTT.

The rearrangement uses TRBV4-1 and TRBJ1-6; TRBD1 matches at 7 bases. V was clipped by 3 bases and J by 7 bases; unmatched bases: 9. CDR3 size: 16 residues. Germline V CDR1 and CDR2: MGHRA, YSYEKL. The CDR3 loop is CASSHTTGTLNSPLHF. In DNA form, the CDR3 reads TGCGCCAGCAGCCACACGACAGGGACCTTGAATTCACCCCTCCACTTT.

Only one count was recorded for this clone. This chain connects TRBV4-3 to TRBJ2-2; no reliable D call. Trimming cost V 0 bases and J 0 bases, with 8 bases left between them. The germline V gene has CDR1 LGHNA and CDR2 YSLEER. The CDR3 is 16 amino acids. The CDR3 nucleotides read TGCGCCAGCAGCCAAGATCTAGGCGCGAACACCGGGGAGCTGTTTTTT. Its translation: CASSQDLGANTGELFF.

J is TRBJ2-7 and V is TRBV5-1; D is unclear. The V end lost 0 bases, the J end lost 7 bases, and 11 bases lay between the germline ends. The CDR3 contains 13 residues. Per germline, CDR1 SGHRS and CDR2 YFSETQ. The CDR3 here is CASSLGLSNEQYF. Here the CDR3 DNA reads TGCGCCAGCAGCTTGGGTCTTTCTAATGAGCAGTACTTC.

A few counts support this clone. The rearrangement joins TRBV5-1 to TRBJ2-1; the match to TRBD1 covers 8 bases. After removal of 0 bases from V and 8 bases from J, the junction contained 4 bases not matched to a gene. The CDR3 runs 14 residues. CDR1 is SGHRS, CDR2 YFSETQ, per germline. CDR3 DNA sequence: TGCGCCAGCAGCTTGGGACAGGGGCACGATGAGCAGTTCTTC. This codes for CASSLGQGHDEQFF.

The chain joins TRBV11-2 to TRBJ2-2; D gene uncertain. Trimming removed 5 bases from V and 6 bases from J, with 10 bases in between. This CDR3 spans 13 amino acids. The germline V gene has CDR1 SGHAT and CDR2 FQNNGV. Here the CDR3 DNA reads TGTGCCAGCAGCCTGAGACTTGCCGGGGAGCTGTTTTTT. Translation gives CASSLRLAGELFF.

V gene TRBV4-3 combines with J gene TRBJ2-7; the D gene is possibly TRBD1 (6 bases). The CDR3 is 15 amino acids. V shed 1 base and J shed 0 bases, with 10 bases lying between them. From germline, CDR1 is LGHNA and CDR2 YSLEER. The CDR3 region is CASSQAQGFSYEQYF. In DNA, the CDR3 is TGCGCCAGCAGCCAAGCTCAGGGGTTCTCCTACGAGCAGTACTTC.

This clone was detected only once. The chain recombines TRBV11-2 with TRBJ2-5; 11 positions match TRBD2. V lost 5 bases to trimming and J lost 2 bases; unmatched junction nucleotides: 13. The CDR3 is 18 residues long. Germline CDR1 is SGHAT and CDR2 is FQNNGV. In nucleotides, the CDR3 is TGTGCCAGCAGCCTGAGAAAACCCGGACTAGCGGGTCAAGAGACCCAGTACTTC. Translation gives CASSLRKPGLAGQETQYF. The whole variable domain, filled in from reference TRBV11-2 and TRBJ2-5, reads EAGVAQSPRYKIIEKRQSVAFWCNPISGHATLYWYQQILGQGPKLLIQFQNNGVVDDSQLPKDRFSAERLKGVDSTLKIQPAKLEDSAVYLCASSLRKPGLAGQETQYFGPGTRLLVL.

In its sample, this clone is medium-sized. V is TRBV7-9 and J is TRBJ2-5; D remains ambiguous. Germline values: CDR1 SEHNR, CDR2 FQNEAQ (reference sequence). The CDR3 consists of 11 residues. Trimming removed 1 base from V and 7 bases from J, with 4 bases in between. The chain's CDR3 is CASSLVRTQYF. The CDR3, as DNA: TGTGCCAGCAGCTTAGTGAGGACCCAGTACTTC.

This rearrangement joins TRBV5-5 to TRBJ1-3, with D unclear. CDR1 is SGHKS, CDR2 YYEKEE, per germline (reference sequence). The CDR3 spans 12 residues. V lost 1 base, J lost 4 bases, and 3 bases lay in between. CDR3 residues: CASSLTGNTIYF. The CDR3 DNA sequence: TGTGCCAGCAGCTTGACGGGAAACACCATATATTTT.

This sequence joins TRBV11-3 and TRBJ2-3; 7 bases match TRBD2. Germline CDR1 is SGHNT and CDR2 is YENEEA. The CDR3 is 15 residues long. V lost 2 bases, J lost 6 bases, and 8 bases stayed unmatched. The CDR3 sequence is CASSLHGLVGDTQYF. The CDR3 nucleotides read TGTGCCAGCAGCTTACATGGACTAGTAGGGGATACGCAGTATTTT.